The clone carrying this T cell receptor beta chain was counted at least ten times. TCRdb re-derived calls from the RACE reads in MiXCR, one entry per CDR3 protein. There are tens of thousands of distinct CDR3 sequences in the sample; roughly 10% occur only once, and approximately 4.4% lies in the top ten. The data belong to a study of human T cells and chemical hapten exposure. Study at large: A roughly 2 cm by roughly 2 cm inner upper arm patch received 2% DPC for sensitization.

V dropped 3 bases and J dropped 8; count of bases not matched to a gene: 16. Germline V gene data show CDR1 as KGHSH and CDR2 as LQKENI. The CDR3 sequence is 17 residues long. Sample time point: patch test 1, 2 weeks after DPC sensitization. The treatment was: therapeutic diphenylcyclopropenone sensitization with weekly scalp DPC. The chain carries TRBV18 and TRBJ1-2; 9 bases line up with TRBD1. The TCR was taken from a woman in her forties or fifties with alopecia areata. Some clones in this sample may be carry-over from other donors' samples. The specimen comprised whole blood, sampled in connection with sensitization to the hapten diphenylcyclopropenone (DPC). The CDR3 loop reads CASSPQWTGARDRGYTF. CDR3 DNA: TGTGCCAGCTCACCTCAATGGACAGGGGCGAGGGATCGGGGCTACACCTTC.